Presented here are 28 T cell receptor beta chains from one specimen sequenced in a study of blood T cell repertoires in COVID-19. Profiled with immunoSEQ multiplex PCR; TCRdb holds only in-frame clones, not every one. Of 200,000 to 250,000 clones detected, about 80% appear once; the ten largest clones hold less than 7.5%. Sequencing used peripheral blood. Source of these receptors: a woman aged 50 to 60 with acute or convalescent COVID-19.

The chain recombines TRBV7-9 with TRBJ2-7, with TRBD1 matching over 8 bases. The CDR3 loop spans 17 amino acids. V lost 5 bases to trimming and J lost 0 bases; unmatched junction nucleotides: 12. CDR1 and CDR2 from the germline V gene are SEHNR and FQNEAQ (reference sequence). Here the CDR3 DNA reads TGTGCCAGCAGCCCCGGGACAGGTCCTTTATTCTCCTACGAGCAGTACTTC. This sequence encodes CASSPGTGPLFSYEQYF.

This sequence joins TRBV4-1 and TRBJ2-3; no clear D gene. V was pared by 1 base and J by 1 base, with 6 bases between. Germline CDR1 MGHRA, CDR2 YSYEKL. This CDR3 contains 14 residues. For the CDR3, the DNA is TGCGCCAGCAGCCAAGTTGGGCGCACAGATACGCAGTATTTT. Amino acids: CASSQVGRTDTQYF.

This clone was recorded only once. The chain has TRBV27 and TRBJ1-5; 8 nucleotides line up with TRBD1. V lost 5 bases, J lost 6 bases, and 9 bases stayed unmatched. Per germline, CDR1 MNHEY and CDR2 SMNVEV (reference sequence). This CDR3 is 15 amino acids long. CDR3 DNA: TGTGCCAGCAGTCCGGGGACAGGTTCGATTCAGCCCCAGCATTTT. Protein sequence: CASSPGTGSIQPQHF.

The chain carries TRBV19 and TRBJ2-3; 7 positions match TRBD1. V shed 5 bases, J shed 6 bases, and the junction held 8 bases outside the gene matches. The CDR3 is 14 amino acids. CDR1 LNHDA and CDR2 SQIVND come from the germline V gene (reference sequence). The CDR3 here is CASSDRENMDTQYF. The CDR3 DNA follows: TGTGCCAGTAGTGACAGGGAGAACATGGATACGCAGTATTTT.

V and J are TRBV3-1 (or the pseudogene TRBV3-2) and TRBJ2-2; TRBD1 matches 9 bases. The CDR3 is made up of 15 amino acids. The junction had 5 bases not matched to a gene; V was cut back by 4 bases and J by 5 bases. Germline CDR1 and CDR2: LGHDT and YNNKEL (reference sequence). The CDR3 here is CASSLPGTGTGELFF. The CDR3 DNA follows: TGTGCCAGCAGCCTTCCCGGGACAGGGACCGGGGAGCTGTTTTTT.

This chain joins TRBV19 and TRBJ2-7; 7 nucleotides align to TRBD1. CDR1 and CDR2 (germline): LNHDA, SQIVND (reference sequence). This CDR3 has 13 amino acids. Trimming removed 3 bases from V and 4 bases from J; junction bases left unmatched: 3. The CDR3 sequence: CASSIDREYEQYF. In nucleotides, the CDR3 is TGTGCCAGTAGTATCGACAGGGAGTACGAGCAGTACTTC. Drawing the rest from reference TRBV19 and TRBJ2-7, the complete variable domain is DGGITQSPKYLFRKEGQNVTLSCEQNLNHDAMYWYRQDPGQGLRLIYYSQIVNDFQKGDIAEGYSVSREKKESFPLTVTSAQKNPTAFYLCASSIDREYEQYFGPGTRLTVT.

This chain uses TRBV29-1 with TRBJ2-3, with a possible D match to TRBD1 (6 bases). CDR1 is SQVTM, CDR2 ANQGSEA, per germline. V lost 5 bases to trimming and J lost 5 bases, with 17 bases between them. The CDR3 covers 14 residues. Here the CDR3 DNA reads TGCAGCGTTATATTACAGGGTTCAGAAGATACGCAGTATTTT. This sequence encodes CSVILQGSEDTQYF.

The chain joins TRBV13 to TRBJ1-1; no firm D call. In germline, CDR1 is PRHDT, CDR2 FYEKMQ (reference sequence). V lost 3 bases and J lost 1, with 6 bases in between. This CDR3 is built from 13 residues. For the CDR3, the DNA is TGTGCCAGCAGCTTCTACGGGAACACTGAAGCTTTCTTT. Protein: CASSFYGNTEAFF.

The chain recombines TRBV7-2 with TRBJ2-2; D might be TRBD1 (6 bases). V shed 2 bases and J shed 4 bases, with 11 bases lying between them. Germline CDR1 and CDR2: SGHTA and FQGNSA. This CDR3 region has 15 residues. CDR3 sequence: CASSLWGLGTGELFF. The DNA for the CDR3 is TGTGCCAGCAGCTTATGGGGGCTAGGCACCGGGGAGCTGTTTTTT.

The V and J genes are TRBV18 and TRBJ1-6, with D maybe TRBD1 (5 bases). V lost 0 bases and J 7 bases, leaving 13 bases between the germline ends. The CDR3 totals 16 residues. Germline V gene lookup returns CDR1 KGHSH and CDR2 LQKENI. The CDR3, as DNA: TGTGCCAGCTCACCACCGGGTCAGGGTAACAATTCACCCCTCCACTTT. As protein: CASSPPGQGNNSPLHF.

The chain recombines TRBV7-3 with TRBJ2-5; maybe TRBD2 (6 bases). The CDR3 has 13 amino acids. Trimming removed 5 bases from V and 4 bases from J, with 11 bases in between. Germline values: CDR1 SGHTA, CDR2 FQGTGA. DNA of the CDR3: TGTGCCAGCAGCCCGGGCGGGGCAGAGACCCAGTACTTC. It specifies CASSPGGAETQYF. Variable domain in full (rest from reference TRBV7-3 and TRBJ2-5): GAGVSQTPSNKVTEKGKYVELRCDPISGHTALYWYRQSLGQGPEFLIYFQGTGAADDSGLPNDRFFAVRPEGSVSTLKIQRTERGDSAVYLCASSPGGAETQYFGPGTRLLVL.

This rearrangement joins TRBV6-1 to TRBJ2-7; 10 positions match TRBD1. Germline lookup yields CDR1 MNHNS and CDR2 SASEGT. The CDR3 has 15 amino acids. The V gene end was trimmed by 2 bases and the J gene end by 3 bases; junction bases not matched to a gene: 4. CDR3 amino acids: CASSELWTGGYEQYF. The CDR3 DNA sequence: TGTGCCAGCAGTGAATTGTGGACAGGGGGCTACGAGCAGTACTTC.

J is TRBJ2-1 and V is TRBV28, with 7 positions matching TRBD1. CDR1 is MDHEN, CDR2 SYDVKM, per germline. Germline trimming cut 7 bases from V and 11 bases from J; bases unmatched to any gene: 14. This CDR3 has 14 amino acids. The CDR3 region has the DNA TGTGCCAGCACCCGAGACGGGGACAGCCGGAAGCAGTTCTTC. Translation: CASTRDGDSRKQFF. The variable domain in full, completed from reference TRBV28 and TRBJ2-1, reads DVKVTQSSRYLVKRTGEKVFLECVQDMDHENMFWYRQDPGLGLRLIYFSYDVKMKEKGDIPEGYSVSREKKERFSLILESASTNQTSMYLCASTRDGDSRKQFFGPGTRLTVL.

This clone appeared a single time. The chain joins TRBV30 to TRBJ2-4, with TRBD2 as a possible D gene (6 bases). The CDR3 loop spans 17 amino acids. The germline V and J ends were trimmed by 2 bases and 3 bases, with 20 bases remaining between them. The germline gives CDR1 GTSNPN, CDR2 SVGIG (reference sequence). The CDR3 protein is CAWSNGGTVVNKNIQYF. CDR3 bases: TGTGCCTGGAGTAACGGGGGTACTGTAGTTAACAAAAACATTCAGTACTTC. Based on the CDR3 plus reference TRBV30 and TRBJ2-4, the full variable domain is SQTIHQWPATLVQPVGSPLSLECTVEGTSNPNLYWYRQAAGRGLQLLFYSVGIGQISSEVPQNLSASRPQDRQFILSSKKLLLSDSGFYLCAWSNGGTVVNKNIQYFGAGTRLSVL.

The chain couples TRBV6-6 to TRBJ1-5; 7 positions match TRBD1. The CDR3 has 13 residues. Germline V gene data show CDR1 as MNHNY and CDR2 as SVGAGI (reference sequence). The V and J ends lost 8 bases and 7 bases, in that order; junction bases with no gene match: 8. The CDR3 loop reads CASQQGKGQPQHF. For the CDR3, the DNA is TGTGCCAGCCAACAGGGGAAAGGGCAGCCCCAGCATTTT.

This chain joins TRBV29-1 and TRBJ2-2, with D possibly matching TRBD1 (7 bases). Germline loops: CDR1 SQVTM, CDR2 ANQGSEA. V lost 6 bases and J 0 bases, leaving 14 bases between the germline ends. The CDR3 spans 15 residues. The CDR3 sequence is CSVGGQRSNTGELFF. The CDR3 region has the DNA TGCAGCGTGGGGGGACAGCGATCGAACACCGGGGAGCTGTTTTTT.

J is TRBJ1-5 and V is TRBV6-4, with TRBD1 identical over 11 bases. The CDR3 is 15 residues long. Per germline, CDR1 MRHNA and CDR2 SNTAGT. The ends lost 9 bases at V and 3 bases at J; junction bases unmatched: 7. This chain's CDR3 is CARPGQGGHNQPQHF. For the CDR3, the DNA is TGTGCCAGGCCGGGACAGGGGGGACACAATCAGCCCCAGCATTTT.

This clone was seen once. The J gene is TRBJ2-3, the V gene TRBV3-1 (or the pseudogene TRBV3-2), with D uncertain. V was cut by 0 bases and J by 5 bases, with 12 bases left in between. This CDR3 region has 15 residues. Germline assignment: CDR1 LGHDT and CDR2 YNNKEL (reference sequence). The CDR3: CASSQDWSTVDTQYF. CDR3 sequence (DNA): TGTGCCAGCAGCCAAGATTGGAGTACTGTAGATACGCAGTATTTT.

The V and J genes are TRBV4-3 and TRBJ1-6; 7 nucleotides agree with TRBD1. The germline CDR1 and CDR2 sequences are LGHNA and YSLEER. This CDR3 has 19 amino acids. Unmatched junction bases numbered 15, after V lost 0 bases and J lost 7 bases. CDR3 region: CASSQEGGVRGGGNSPLHF. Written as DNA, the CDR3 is TGCGCCAGCAGCCAAGAAGGGGGTGTTAGAGGGGGCGGAAATTCACCCCTCCACTTT.

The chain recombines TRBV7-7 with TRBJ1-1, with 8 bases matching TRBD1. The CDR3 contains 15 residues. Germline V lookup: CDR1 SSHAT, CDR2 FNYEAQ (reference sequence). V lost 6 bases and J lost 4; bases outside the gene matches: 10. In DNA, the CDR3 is TGTGCCAGCAGACCTATACAGGGGGGTAGCACTGAAGCTTTCTTT. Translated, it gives CASRPIQGGSTEAFF.

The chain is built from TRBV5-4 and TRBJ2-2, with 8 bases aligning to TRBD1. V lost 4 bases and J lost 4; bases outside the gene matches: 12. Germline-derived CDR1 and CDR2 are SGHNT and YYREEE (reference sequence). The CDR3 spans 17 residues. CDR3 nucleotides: TGTGCCAGCAGCCCGGCAGGGGGCGCCCCGGGCACCGGGGAGCTGTTTTTT. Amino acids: CASSPAGGAPGTGELFF.

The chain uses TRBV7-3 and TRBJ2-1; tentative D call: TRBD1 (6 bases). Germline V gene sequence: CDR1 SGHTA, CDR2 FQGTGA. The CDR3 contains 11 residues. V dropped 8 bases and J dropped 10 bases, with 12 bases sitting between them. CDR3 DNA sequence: TGTGCCAGCGGTCTGGGGGCCGAGCAGTTCTTC. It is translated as CASGLGAEQFF.

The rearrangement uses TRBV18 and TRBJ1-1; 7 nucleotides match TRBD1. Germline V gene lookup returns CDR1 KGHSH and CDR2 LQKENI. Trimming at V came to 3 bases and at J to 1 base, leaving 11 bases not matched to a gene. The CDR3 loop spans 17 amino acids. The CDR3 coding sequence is TGTGCCAGCTCACCCCGACAGGGTCCCTATGAGAACACTGAAGCTTTCTTT. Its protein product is CASSPRQGPYENTEAFF.

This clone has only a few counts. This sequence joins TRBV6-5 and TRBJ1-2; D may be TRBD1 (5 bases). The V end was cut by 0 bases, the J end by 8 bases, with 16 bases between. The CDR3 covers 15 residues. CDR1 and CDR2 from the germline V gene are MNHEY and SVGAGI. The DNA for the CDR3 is TGTGCCAGCAGTTACTCGTTGGGGGGGGATGACGGCTACACCTTC. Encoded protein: CASSYSLGGDDGYTF.

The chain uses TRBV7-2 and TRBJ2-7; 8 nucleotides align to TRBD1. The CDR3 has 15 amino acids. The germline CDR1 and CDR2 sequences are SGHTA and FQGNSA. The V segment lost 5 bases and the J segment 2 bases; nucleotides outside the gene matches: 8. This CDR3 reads CASSPGRDRTYEQYF. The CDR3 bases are TGTGCCAGCAGCCCGGGGCGGGACAGGACCTACGAGCAGTACTTC. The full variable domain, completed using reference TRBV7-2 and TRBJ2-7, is GAGVSQSPSNKVTEKGKDVELRCDPISGHTALYWYRQSLGQGLEFLIYFQGNSAPDKSGLPSDRFSAERTGGSVSTLTIQRTQQEDSAVYLCASSPGRDRTYEQYFGPGTRLTVT.

Here the CDR3 DNA reads TGTGCCAGTAACGTTGACAGGGGCGGTCTGAACACTGAAGCTTTCTTT. Its translation is CASNVDRGGLNTEAFF. The chain carries TRBV19 and TRBJ1-1, with TRBD1 matching over 8 bases. Looked up from germline, CDR1 is LNHDA and CDR2 is SQIVND (reference sequence). The CDR3 has 16 amino acids. J was trimmed by 0 bases and V by 7 bases; bases with no gene match: 10.

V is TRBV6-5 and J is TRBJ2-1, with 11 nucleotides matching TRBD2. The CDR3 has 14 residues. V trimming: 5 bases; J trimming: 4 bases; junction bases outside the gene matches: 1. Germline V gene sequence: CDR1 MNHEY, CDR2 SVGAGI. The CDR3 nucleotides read TGTGCCAGCAGTACTAGCGGGGGTTACAATGAGCAGTTCTTC. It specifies CASSTSGGYNEQFF.

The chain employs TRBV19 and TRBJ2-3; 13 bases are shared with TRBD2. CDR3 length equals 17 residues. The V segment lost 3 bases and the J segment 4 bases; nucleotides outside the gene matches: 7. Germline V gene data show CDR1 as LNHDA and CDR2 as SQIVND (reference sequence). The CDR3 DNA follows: TGTGCCAGTAGTATTTCGAGGACTAGCGGGGGAGCAGATACGCAGTATTTT. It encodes CASSISRTSGGADTQYF.